A few counts support the clone carrying this T cell receptor beta chain. Its antigen is undetermined. This sample is drawn from a study of T cell repertoires in cytomegalovirus infection. About the study: The public TCR beta signatures pointed to both CMV infection and matching HLA type. General observations from the study: Identification of carriers of CMV plus the relevant HLA was performed using cumulative public TCR beta family frequency.

One entry per CDR3 protein, called by TCRdb with MiXCR from the reads. This table holds under 150,000 distinct CDR3 sequences, 20% to 30% found once. Sequencing used PBMCs, sequenced either directly or after in vitro stimulation (not recorded which). The clonotype comes from a human donor in good health (CMV status not recorded). Some clones in this sample may be carry-over from other donors' samples.

The CDR3 DNA reads as TGTGCCAGCAGTTTCTCGACCGGGGAGCTGTTTTTT. It translates to CASSFSTGELFF. The chain uses TRBV27 and TRBJ2-2; D not resolved. Between the trimmed V and J ends, which lost 3 bases and 5 bases, there was a span of 4 bases. The CDR3 runs to 12 residues. The germline gives CDR1 MNHEY, CDR2 SMNVEV (reference sequence).